This is a list of T cell receptor beta chains from one sample in a study of patients and donors after allogeneic stem cell transplantation. TCRdb called the RT-PCR reads again in MiXCR, with one record for every CDR3 protein. The sample records more than 150,000 distinct CDR3 sequences, around two fifths being singletons. Sample: blood, either unsorted or a sorted T cell fraction (not recorded which). The receptors derive from a human donor who was either an allogeneic HSCT recipient or a stem cell or donor lymphocyte infusion donor (not recorded which). It is not recorded whose cells these are; they may come from a transplant donor. Both conserved end residues are part of each CDR3. A D gene is named only where the DNA matches it firmly. Not all rows give a size; the values are once, few, many and, for expanded clones, a class.

size | D | J | V | CDR3 | DNA
NA | TRBD1 | TRBJ2-4 | TRBV6-5 | CASSFLRDRTQNIQYF | TGTGCCAGCAGTTTCCTCCGGGACAGGACTCAAAACATTCAGTACTTC
few | NA | TRBJ1-5 | TRBV28 | CASSLTPLSTHQPQHF | TGTGCCAGCAGTTTAACCCCTCTATCCACCCATCAGCCCCAGCATTTT
few | NA | TRBJ2-7 | TRBV7-9 | CASSSGAYEQYF | TGTGCCAGCAGCTCGGGGGCGTACGAGCAGTACTTC
few | TRBD2 | TRBJ2-5 | TRBV7-3 | CASSRTSGQETQYF | TGTGCCAGCAGCCGGACTAGCGGCCAAGAGACCCAGTACTTC
NA | NA | TRBJ1-2 | TRBV7-6 | CASSVGRIGNYGYTF | TGTGCCAGCAGCGTAGGACGGATTGGCAACTATGGCTACACCTTC
NA | TRBD2 | TRBJ2-3 | TRBV29-1 | CSVDFTSGSSDTQYF | TGCAGCGTTGATTTCACTAGCGGGAGCTCAGATACGCAGTATTTT
NA | TRBD2 | TRBJ2-1 | TRBV7-2 | CASSLAPTSGRGNEQFF | TGTGCCAGCAGCTTAGCCCCTACTAGCGGGAGGGGGAATGAGCAGTTCTTC
NA | NA | TRBJ1-1 | TRBV3-1 | CASSQVRGETEAFF | TGTGCCAGCAGCCAAGTCAGGGGAGAGACTGAAGCTTTCTTT
few | NA | TRBJ2-1 | TRBV24-1 | CATSDLRGSDEQFF | TGTGCCACCAGTGATTTACGAGGGAGCGATGAGCAGTTCTTC
NA | NA | TRBJ1-3 | TRBV28 | CASSLVRRGSGNTIYF | TGTGCCAGCAGTTTAGTGCGCAGGGGATCTGGAAACACCATATATTTT
NA | NA | TRBJ1-4 | TRBV5-6 | CASSRPTQYTNEKLFF | TGTGCCAGCAGCCGCCCTACACAATATACTAATGAAAAACTGTTTTTT
few | TRBD1 | TRBJ1-1 | TRBV15 | CATGPGTGDWNTEAFF | TGTGCCACAGGGCCTGGGACAGGAGACTGGAACACTGAAGCTTTCTTT
few | NA | TRBJ1-1 | TRBV6-6 | CASSQSRTVMNTEAFF | TGTGCCAGCAGTCAATCCAGGACAGTCATGAACACTGAAGCTTTCTTT
NA | NA | TRBJ2-5 | TRBV19 | CASTSAQTQYF | TGTGCCAGTACGTCAGCGCAGACCCAGTACTTC
few | NA | TRBJ1-5 | TRBV9 | CASSSWTNQPQHF | TGTGCCAGCAGCTCATGGACGAATCAGCCCCAGCATTTT
NA | NA | TRBJ1-2 | TRBV29-1 | CSVGGNSYGYTF | TGCAGCGTTGGGGGGAATAGCTATGGCTACACCTTC
NA | NA | TRBJ2-7 | TRBV18 | CASSLTGSTKNEQYF | TGTGCCAGCTCACTAACAGGATCCACAAAGAACGAGCAGTACTTC
once | TRBD1 | TRBJ1-4 | TRBV28 | CASSLDRRLSEKLFF | TGTGCCAGCAGTTTGGACAGGAGACTAAGCGAAAAACTGTTTTTT
NA | NA | TRBJ2-7 | TRBV6-6 | CASSGLGQGHEQYF | TGTGCCAGCAGCGGGCTCGGGCAGGGCCACGAGCAGTACTTC
NA | NA | TRBJ1-1 | TRBV12-3/TRBV12-4 | CASGHPKAFF | TGTGCCAGCGGTCATCCCAAAGCTTTCTTT
NA | NA | TRBJ2-7 | TRBV6-2/TRBV6-3 | CATGQISYEQYF | TGTGCCACCGGACAAATCTCCTACGAGCAGTACTTC
few | TRBD2 | TRBJ2-1 | TRBV7-9 | CASSTTSGSEQFF | TGTGCCAGCAGTACGACTAGCGGCAGTGAGCAGTTCTTC
few | NA | TRBJ2-4 | TRBV6-5 | CASSRGQGNIQYF | TGTGCCAGCAGCCGCGGACAAGGAAACATTCAGTACTTC
NA | NA | TRBJ1-5 | TRBV7-9 | CASSPGGHQPQHF | TGTGCCAGCAGCCCCGGGGGTCATCAGCCCCAGCATTTT
NA | NA | TRBJ1-3 | TRBV29-1 | CSVQGSSSGNTIYF | TGCAGCGTTCAGGGGTCCTCCTCTGGAAACACCATATATTTT
few | TRBD1 | TRBJ1-5 | TRBV20-1 | CSANQGGNQPQHF | TGCAGTGCTAACCAGGGGGGCAATCAGCCCCAGCATTTT
NA | TRBD2 | TRBJ2-5 | TRBV6-2/TRBV6-3 | CASSYRLADVQETQYF | TGTGCCAGCAGTTACCGACTAGCGGATGTTCAAGAGACCCAGTACTTC
few | TRBD1 | TRBJ1-5 | TRBV12-3/TRBV12-4 | CASGRGGLGNQPQHF | TGTGCCAGTGGTAGAGGGGGCTTGGGCAATCAGCCCCAGCATTTT
NA | TRBD1 | TRBJ1-2 | TRBV30 | CAWRDGTGRRGYTF | TGTGCCTGGAGAGATGGGACAGGGAGGCGAGGCTACACCTTC
NA | TRBD1 | TRBJ2-3 | TRBV10-3 | CAIRGPLQGAGTDTQYF | TGTGCCATCAGGGGCCCCCTTCAGGGGGCGGGCACAGATACGCAGTATTTT
few | TRBD1 | TRBJ1-1 | TRBV4-2 | CASSQEITGGGTEAFF | TGTGCCAGCAGCCAAGAGATTACAGGGGGTGGCACTGAAGCTTTCTTT
NA | NA | TRBJ1-3 | TRBV12-5 | CASGWTPGGQRGLWNTIYF | TGTGCTAGTGGTTGGACCCCAGGCGGGCAGCGTGGTCTCTGGAACACCATATATTTT
NA | NA | TRBJ2-3 | TRBV20-1 | CSASAGTPGADTQYF | TGCAGTGCTAGCGCCGGGACTCCCGGTGCAGATACGCAGTATTTT
NA | TRBD1 | TRBJ1-2 | TRBV12-3/TRBV12-4 | CASNLGVGVRGRDGYTF | TGTGCCAGCAACCTAGGTGTCGGCGTCAGGGGGCGCGATGGCTACACCTTC
few | NA | TRBJ1-1 | TRBV27 | CASSLFGQGILYTEAFF | TGTGCCAGCAGTTTATTTGGGCAGGGGATTTTGTACACTGAAGCTTTCTTT
few | TRBD2 | TRBJ2-1 | TRBV3-1 | CASSRGLAEPSSYNEQFF | TGTGCCAGCAGCCGGGGACTAGCGGAGCCCAGCTCCTACAATGAGCAGTTCTTC
NA | NA | TRBJ1-6 | TRBV28 | CASSSPGTSDNSPLHF | TGTGCCAGCAGTTCACCAGGGACGTCGGACAATTCACCCCTCCACTTT
NA | TRBD1 | TRBJ2-7 | TRBV4-3 | CASSRSGTVYEQYF | TGCGCCAGCAGCCGATCCGGGACAGTCTACGAGCAGTACTTC
few | NA | TRBJ2-2 | TRBV7-9 | CASSRLGTGELFF | TGTGCCAGCAGCCGCTTGGGCACCGGGGAGCTGTTTTTT
once | NA | TRBJ2-7 | TRBV3-1 | CASSQGANYEQYF | TGTGCCAGCAGCCAGGGCGCAAACTACGAGCAGTACTTC
NA | NA | TRBJ2-3 | TRBV5-1 | CASSLFSEGSTQYF | TGCGCCAGCAGCCTATTTTCAGAGGGCAGTACGCAGTATTTT
few | NA | TRBJ1-5 | TRBV9 | CASSLGGDGQPQHF | TGTGCCAGCAGCCTAGGGGGAGACGGTCAGCCCCAGCATTTT
few | NA | TRBJ1-1 | TRBV25-1 | CASSELEQGYTEAFF | TGTGCCAGCAGTGAATTGGAACAGGGATACACTGAAGCTTTCTTT
NA | NA | TRBJ2-7 | TRBV13 | CASRLTGNVQYF | TGTGCCAGCAGACTCACGGGAAATGTGCAGTACTTC
NA | TRBD1 | TRBJ1-1 | TRBV6-6 | CASSHGQVNTEAFF | TGTGCCAGCAGTCACGGACAGGTGAACACTGAAGCTTTCTTT
NA | NA | TRBJ1-1 | TRBV15 | CATSSSPNRISNPEAFF | TGTGCCACCAGCAGTTCGCCCAACAGGATATCGAACCCTGAAGCTTTCTTT